What follows are 28 T cell receptor beta chains derived from one specimen sequenced in a study of blood T cell repertoires in COVID-19. Profiled with immunoSEQ multiplex PCR; TCRdb holds only in-frame clones, not every one. This table holds 70,000 to 95,000 clones, about 82% found once. Sequenced: peripheral blood. These receptors were obtained from a human donor in a cohort sampled during active COVID-19.

The V gene is TRBV5-3, the J gene TRBJ1-2; 11 bases map to TRBD1. Being an ORF, TRBV5-3 has a function that is uncertain. V was pared by 5 bases and J by 2 bases, with 5 bases of the junction left unmatched. The CDR3 is 15 residues long. CDR3 region: CARSEGQGENYGYTF. DNA for the CDR3: TGTGCCAGAAGTGAGGGACAGGGGGAAAACTATGGCTACACCTTC.

The chain is built from TRBV6-6 and TRBJ1-2; 8 bases are a match to TRBD1. Germline CDR1 and CDR2: MNHNY and SVGAGI (reference sequence). CDR3 size: 15 residues. With 4 bases clipped from V and 3 bases from J, the junction kept 7 bases outside the gene matches. The CDR3 DNA sequence: TGTGCCAGCAGTTCCTATGACAGGGGAGACTATGGCTACACCTTC. Amino acid sequence: CASSSYDRGDYGYTF.

The chain combines TRBV5-6 with TRBJ1-5; perhaps TRBD1 as D (5 bases). Germline V CDR1 and CDR2: SGHDT, YYEEEE. V was pared by 5 bases and J by 0 bases, with 12 bases between. The length of the CDR3 is 15 residues. In DNA form, the CDR3 reads TGTGCCAGCAGTCGGTTCAGGGATAGCAATCAGCCCCAGCATTTT. Translating it yields CASSRFRDSNQPQHF.

This chain uses TRBV7-9 with TRBJ2-7; 8 positions agree with TRBD2. Germline V gene sequence: CDR1 SEHNR, CDR2 FQNEAQ (reference sequence). The CDR3 loop spans 16 amino acids. V shed 5 bases and J 3 bases; nucleotides not matched to a gene: 12. CDR3 sequence (DNA): TGTGCCAGCAGCCCTCTCTTGAGCGGGAGTAGCTACGAGCAGTACTTC. Translating it yields CASSPLLSGSSYEQYF.

The chain couples TRBV7-6 to TRBJ2-5; possibly TRBD2 for D (5 bases). Per the germline V gene, CDR1 is SGHVS and CDR2 is FNYEAQ. This CDR3 contains 13 residues. The V and J ends lost 5 bases and 7 bases respectively, with 14 bases between them. CDR3 loop: CASSGGSVGTQYF. CDR3 DNA: TGTGCCAGCAGCGGCGGGTCCGTCGGGACCCAGTACTTC.

This clone has a single count. This chain uses TRBV27 with TRBJ1-1, with D possibly being TRBD1 (5 bases). Germline V gene sequence: CDR1 MNHEY, CDR2 SMNVEV (reference sequence). V was pared by 3 bases and J by 1 base, with 9 bases between. The CDR3 extends over 14 amino acids. CDR3 loop: CASSLSRANTEAFF. As DNA, the CDR3 is TGTGCCAGCAGTTTGAGCAGGGCGAACACTGAAGCTTTCTTT.

This chain uses TRBV4-1 with TRBJ1-2; a possible D gene is TRBD1 (5 bases). Trimming removed 0 bases from V and 3 bases from J, with 17 bases in between. The CDR3 length is 17 residues. Germline V CDR1 and CDR2: MGHRA, YSYEKL. Here the CDR3 DNA reads TGCGCCAGCAGCCAAGACATTCTAGGCAGGGTGGACTATGGCTACACCTTC. It specifies CASSQDILGRVDYGYTF.

The chain couples TRBV6-5 to TRBJ2-1; possible D gene TRBD2, 5 bases. The CDR3 consists of 15 residues. V was shortened by 5 bases and J by 0 bases, with 11 bases between the two germline ends. Per germline, CDR1 MNHEY and CDR2 SVGAGI. The CDR3: CASSTTISSYNEQFF. The CDR3 nucleotides read TGTGCCAGCAGTACGACTATTAGCTCCTACAATGAGCAGTTCTTC.

The chain couples TRBV4-1 to TRBJ2-3; tentative D call: TRBD2 (6 bases). CDR3 size: 15 residues. Germline loops: CDR1 MGHRA, CDR2 YSYEKL. Trimming shortened V by 0 bases and J by 1 base, and 8 bases separated the two germline ends. The CDR3: CASSQDPGGTDTQYF. The CDR3 DNA is TGCGCCAGCAGCCAAGACCCGGGGGGCACAGATACGCAGTATTTT.

The chain employs TRBV7-3 and TRBJ2-1, with 11 positions matching TRBD1. This CDR3 spans 15 amino acids. The V gene end was trimmed by 0 bases and the J gene end by 7 bases; junction bases not matched to a gene: 2. Germline V gives CDR1 SGHTA, CDR2 FQGTGA. The CDR3 is CASSLTGDRGNEQFF. The CDR3 bases are TGTGCCAGCAGCTTAACGGGGGACAGGGGGAATGAGCAGTTCTTC.

The CDR3 region is CASSFGLAGGRADTQYF. The CDR3 DNA sequence: TGTGCCAGCAGCTTCGGGCTAGCGGGAGGAAGGGCAGATACGCAGTATTTT. The chain carries TRBV7-9 and TRBJ2-3, with 11 bases matching TRBD2. V was clipped by 3 bases and J by 4 bases; unmatched bases: 9. Germline V gene sequence: CDR1 SEHNR, CDR2 FQNEAQ (reference sequence). This CDR3 contains 17 residues.

The chain has TRBV10-3 and TRBJ2-2; tentative D call: TRBD1 (6 bases). V lost 7 bases to trimming and J lost 1 base, with 7 bases between them. This CDR3 contains 13 residues. Germline values: CDR1 ENHRY, CDR2 SYGVKD. The CDR3 sequence: CAIKTGNTGELFF. The CDR3 DNA sequence: TGTGCCATCAAGACAGGGAACACCGGGGAGCTGTTTTTT.

There are a few counts of this clone. V and J are TRBV27 and TRBJ2-1; TRBD1 matches 7 bases. The CDR3 loop spans 15 amino acids. Trimming at V came to 5 bases and at J to 2 bases, leaving 6 bases not matched to a gene. Germline values: CDR1 MNHEY, CDR2 SMNVEV (reference sequence). This CDR3 reads CASSARQGAYNEQFF. The CDR3 nucleotides are TGTGCCAGCAGTGCCCGACAGGGTGCCTACAATGAGCAGTTCTTC.

The chain couples TRBV27 to TRBJ1-5, with a tentative D call TRBD1 (6 bases). This CDR3 comprises 15 residues. CDR1 is MNHEY and CDR2 is SMNVEV in the germline V gene (reference sequence). The V gene lost 0 bases and the J gene lost 7 bases, with 13 bases spanning the gap. The CDR3 coding sequence is TGTGCCAGCAGTTTATCTGGCAGGGGAGACCAGCCCCAGCATTTT. Its protein product is CASSLSGRGDQPQHF.

The CDR3 loop is CASSSRVSGGETQYF. CDR3 in DNA: TGTGCCAGCAGTTCCCGGGTTAGCGGGGGGGAGACCCAGTACTTC. The J gene is TRBJ2-5, the V gene TRBV27, with 10 bases aligning to TRBD2. The germline V gene has CDR1 MNHEY and CDR2 SMNVEV (reference sequence). This CDR3 is 15 amino acids long. J gave up 5 bases and V 4 bases, and 7 bases lay outside the gene matches.

The chain uses TRBV9 and TRBJ2-7, with D perhaps TRBD1 (6 bases). Trimming stripped 5 bases from V and 0 bases from J, with 15 bases between. There are 15 residues in the CDR3. From germline, CDR1 is SGDLS and CDR2 YYNGEE. CDR3 nucleotide sequence: TGTGCCAGCAGTTCCACAGGGTCCTACTCCTACGAGCAGTACTTC. Its translation is CASSSTGSYSYEQYF.

The V and J genes are TRBV6-6 and TRBJ2-2; no firm D call. Looked up from germline, CDR1 is MNHNY and CDR2 is SVGAGI (reference sequence). The CDR3 extends over 15 amino acids. V was pared by 6 bases and J by 1 base, with 12 bases between. The CDR3 bases are TGTGCCAGCAGCGACATTGGGCGGAACACCGGGGAGCTGTTTTTT. Residues: CASSDIGRNTGELFF.

This clone showed up just once. The CDR3 loop is CASSHGGGTGIRMGLPNEQFF. The CDR3, as DNA: TGTGCCAGCAGCCATGGGGGCGGGACAGGGATTCGAATGGGGCTACCAAATGAGCAGTTCTTC. This chain connects TRBV4-2 to TRBJ2-1; 9 bases match TRBD1. V was pared by 3 bases and J by 7 bases, with 25 bases of the junction left unmatched. The CDR3 totals 21 residues. The V gene's germline CDR1 is LGHNA and CDR2 YNFKEQ.

The rearrangement links TRBV5-1 to TRBJ1-2; TRBD1 matches at 10 bases. Germline V gene sequence: CDR1 SGHRS, CDR2 YFSETQ. The CDR3 runs to 16 residues. The junction had 9 bases not matched to a gene; V was cut back by 5 bases and J by 2 bases. DNA of the CDR3: TGCGCCAGCAGTCCGGCCCCGGGACAGGGGAACTATGGCTACACCTTC. It is translated as CASSPAPGQGNYGYTF. The full variable domain, completed using reference TRBV5-1 and TRBJ1-2, is KAGVTQTPRYLIKTRGQQVTLSCSPISGHRSVSWYQQTPGQGLQFLFEYFSETQRNKGNFPGRFSGRQFSNSRSEMNVSTLELGDSALYLCASSPAPGQGNYGYTFGSGTRLTVV.

The genes are TRBV5-1 and TRBJ2-7, with D possibly being TRBD1 (6 bases). V lost 2 bases and J 0 bases, leaving 9 bases between the germline ends. Germline V gene sequence: CDR1 SGHRS, CDR2 YFSETQ. The CDR3 is 14 amino acids. The CDR3 nucleotides read TGCGCCAGCAGCTTAGGGGACAACTCCTACGAGCAGTACTTC. This gives the protein CASSLGDNSYEQYF.

This clone was observed at least ten times. V and J are TRBV13 and TRBJ2-1; 9 nucleotides agree with TRBD2. Trimming removed 6 bases from V and 6 bases from J; junction bases left unmatched: 21. The CDR3 has 19 residues. Germline V CDR1 and CDR2: PRHDT, FYEKMQ (reference sequence). The CDR3: CASRPRGGQRGLAGNEQFF. The CDR3, as DNA: TGTGCCAGCAGACCTCGGGGAGGACAGAGGGGACTAGCAGGCAATGAGCAGTTCTTC. Full variable domain (outside the CDR3, taken from reference TRBV13 and TRBJ2-1): AAGVIQSPRHLIKEKRETATLKCYPIPRHDTVYWYQQGPGQDPQFLISFYEKMQSDKGSIPDRFSAQQFSDYHSELNMSSLELGDSALYFCASRPRGGQRGLAGNEQFFGPGTRLTVL.

The V call is TRBV5-4, the J call TRBJ2-3; 12 nucleotides line up with TRBD2. V shed 3 bases and J 0 bases; nucleotides not matched to a gene: 5. The CDR3 contains 17 residues. Germline V gene sequence: CDR1 SGHNT, CDR2 YYREEE (reference sequence). The CDR3 coding sequence is TGTGCCAGCAGCTCCGGGACTAGCGGGTATAGCACAGATACGCAGTATTTT. Its translation is CASSSGTSGYSTDTQYF.

This chain connects TRBV11-1 to TRBJ2-7; 9 bases agree with TRBD1. Germline V gene lookup returns CDR1 SGHAT and CDR2 FQDESV (reference sequence). This CDR3 contains 16 residues. J was trimmed by 3 bases and V by 3 bases; bases with no gene match: 9. The CDR3: CASSLMPGQGNYEQYF. CDR3 in DNA: TGTGCCAGCAGCTTGATGCCGGGACAGGGCAACTACGAGCAGTACTTC.

This chain connects TRBV9 to TRBJ2-7; TRBD1 matches at 8 bases. V shed 4 bases and J 0 bases; nucleotides not matched to a gene: 3. The CDR3 length is 14 residues. CDR1 and CDR2 from the germline V gene are SGDLS and YYNGEE. CDR3 amino acids: CASSPTGGSYEQYF. Here the CDR3 DNA reads TGTGCCAGCAGCCCTACAGGGGGCTCCTACGAGCAGTACTTC.

This clone was found once. The chain couples TRBV4-3 to TRBJ1-2, with 7 bases lining up with TRBD1. Germline V gene data show CDR1 as LGHNA and CDR2 as YSLEER. V dropped 3 bases and J dropped 4; count of bases not matched to a gene: 5. The CDR3 has 14 residues. CDR3 protein: CASSHSGQRYGYTF. CDR3 nucleotides: TGCGCCAGCAGCCACTCGGGACAGCGCTATGGCTACACCTTC.

The V gene is TRBV3-1 (or the pseudogene TRBV3-2), the J gene TRBJ2-7; 9 bases match TRBD2. The CDR3 spans 17 residues. V dropped 2 bases and J dropped 6; count of bases not matched to a gene: 14. CDR1 and CDR2 from the germline V gene are LGHDT and YNNKEL (reference sequence). CDR3 DNA: TGTGCCAGCAGCCAATATATTCGCGGCGGGGGGGCCGGCGAGCAGTACTTC. Translation gives CASSQYIRGGGAGEQYF.

V usage is TRBV6-2 or TRBV6-3 and J usage is TRBJ2-7; possible D gene TRBD2, 5 bases. This CDR3 has 13 residues. Trimming took 3 bases from V and 3 from J, leaving 9 bases between them. Germline V gene lookup returns CDR1 MNHEY and CDR2 SVGEGT. The chain's CDR3 is CASSYDGDYEQYF. CDR3 DNA sequence: TGTGCCAGCAGTTATGACGGGGACTACGAGCAGTACTTC.

The CDR3 bases are TGTGCCTGGAACACAGGGCTGGGGGAAAAACTGTTTTTT. Protein sequence: CAWNTGLGEKLFF. The chain carries TRBV30 and TRBJ1-4, with D possibly matching TRBD1 (6 bases). Per the germline V gene, CDR1 is GTSNPN and CDR2 is SVGIG (reference sequence). V lost 4 bases, J lost 8 bases, and 14 bases lay in between. The CDR3 is 13 residues long.